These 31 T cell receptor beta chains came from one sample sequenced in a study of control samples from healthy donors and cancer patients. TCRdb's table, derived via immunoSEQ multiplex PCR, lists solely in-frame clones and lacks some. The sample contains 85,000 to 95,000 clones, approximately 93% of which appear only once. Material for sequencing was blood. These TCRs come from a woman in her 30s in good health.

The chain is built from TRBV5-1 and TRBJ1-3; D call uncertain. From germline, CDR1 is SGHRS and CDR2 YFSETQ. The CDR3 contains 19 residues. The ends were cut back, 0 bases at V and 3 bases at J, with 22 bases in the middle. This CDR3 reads CASSLVGYGRIDDGNTIYF. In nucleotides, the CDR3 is TGCGCCAGCAGCTTGGTAGGGTACGGGAGGATAGACGATGGAAACACCATATATTTT.

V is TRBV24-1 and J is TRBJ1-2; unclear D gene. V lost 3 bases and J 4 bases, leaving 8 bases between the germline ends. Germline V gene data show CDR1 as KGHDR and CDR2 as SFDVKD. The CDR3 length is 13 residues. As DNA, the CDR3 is TGTGCCACCAGTGATCAGGAGTTCTATGGCTACACCTTC. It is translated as CATSDQEFYGYTF.

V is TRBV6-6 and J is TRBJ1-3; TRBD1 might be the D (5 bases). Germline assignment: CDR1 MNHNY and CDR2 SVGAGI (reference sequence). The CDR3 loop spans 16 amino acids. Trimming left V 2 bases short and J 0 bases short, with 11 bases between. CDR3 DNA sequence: TGTGCCAGCAGTTACCCGACAGCGCTCTCTGGAAACACCATATATTTT. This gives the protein CASSYPTALSGNTIYF.

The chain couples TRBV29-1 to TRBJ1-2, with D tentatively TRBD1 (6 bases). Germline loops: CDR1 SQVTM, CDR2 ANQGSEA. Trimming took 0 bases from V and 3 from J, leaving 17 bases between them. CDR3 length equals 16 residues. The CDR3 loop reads CSVEDSSGVLDYGYTF. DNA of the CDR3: TGCAGCGTTGAAGATAGTTCAGGGGTTCTTGACTATGGCTACACCTTC.

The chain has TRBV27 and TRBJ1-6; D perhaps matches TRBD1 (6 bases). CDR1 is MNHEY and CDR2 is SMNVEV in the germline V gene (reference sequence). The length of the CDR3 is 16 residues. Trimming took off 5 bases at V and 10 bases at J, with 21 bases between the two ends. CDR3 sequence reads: CASSPSLGGYGSPLHF. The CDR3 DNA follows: TGTGCCAGCAGTCCCTCCCTCGGGGGCTACGGGTCACCCCTCCACTTT.

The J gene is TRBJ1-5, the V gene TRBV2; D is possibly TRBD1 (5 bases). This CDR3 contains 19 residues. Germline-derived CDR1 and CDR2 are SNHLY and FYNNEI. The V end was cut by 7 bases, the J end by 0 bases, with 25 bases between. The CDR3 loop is CASTLELGQGLYSNQPQHF. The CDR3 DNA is TGTGCCAGCACTCTCGAACTCGGGCAGGGTCTTTATAGCAATCAGCCCCAGCATTTT.

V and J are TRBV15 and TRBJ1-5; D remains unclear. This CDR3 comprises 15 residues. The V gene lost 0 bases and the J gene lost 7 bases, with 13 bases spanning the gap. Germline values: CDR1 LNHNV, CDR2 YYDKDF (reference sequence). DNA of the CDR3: TGTGCCACCAGCAGAGAGCACGCACAACGCCAGCCCCAGCATTTT. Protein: CATSREHAQRQPQHF.

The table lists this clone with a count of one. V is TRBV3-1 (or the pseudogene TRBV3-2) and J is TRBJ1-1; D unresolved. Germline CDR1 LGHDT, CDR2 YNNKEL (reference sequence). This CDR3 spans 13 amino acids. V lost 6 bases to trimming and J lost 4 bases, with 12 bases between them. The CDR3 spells CASSPSWGTEAFF. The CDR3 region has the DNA TGTGCCAGCAGTCCTTCTTGGGGCACTGAAGCTTTCTTT.

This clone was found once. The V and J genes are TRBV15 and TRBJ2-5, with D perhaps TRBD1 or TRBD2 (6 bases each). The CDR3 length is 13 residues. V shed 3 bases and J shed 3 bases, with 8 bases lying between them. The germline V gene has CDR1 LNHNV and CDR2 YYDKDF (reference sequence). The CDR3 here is CATSRRGEETQYF. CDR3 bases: TGTGCCACCAGCAGGAGGGGGGAAGAGACCCAGTACTTC.

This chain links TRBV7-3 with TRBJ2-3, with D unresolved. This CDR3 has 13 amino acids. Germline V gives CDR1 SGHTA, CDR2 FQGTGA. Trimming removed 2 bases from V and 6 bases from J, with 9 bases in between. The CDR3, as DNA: TGTGCCAGCAGCTTATCAAAGGACGATACGCAGTATTTT. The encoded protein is CASSLSKDDTQYF.

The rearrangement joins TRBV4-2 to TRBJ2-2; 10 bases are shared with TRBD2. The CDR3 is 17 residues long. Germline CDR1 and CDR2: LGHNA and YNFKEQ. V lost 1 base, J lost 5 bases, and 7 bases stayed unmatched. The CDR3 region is CASSQVKASGSTGELFF. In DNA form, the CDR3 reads TGTGCCAGCAGCCAAGTCAAGGCTAGCGGGAGTACCGGGGAGCTGTTTTTT.

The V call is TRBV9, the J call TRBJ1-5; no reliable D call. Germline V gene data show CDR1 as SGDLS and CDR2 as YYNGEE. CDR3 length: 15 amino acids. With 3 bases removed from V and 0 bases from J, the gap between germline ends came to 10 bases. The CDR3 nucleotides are TGTGCCAGCAGCGCGGACGGTGATAGCAATCAGCCCCAGCATTTT. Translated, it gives CASSADGDSNQPQHF.

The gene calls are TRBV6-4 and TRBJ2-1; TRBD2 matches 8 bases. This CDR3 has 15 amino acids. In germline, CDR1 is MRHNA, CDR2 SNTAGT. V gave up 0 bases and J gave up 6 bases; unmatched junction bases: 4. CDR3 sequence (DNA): TGTGCCAGCAGTGACTCGGCGGGAGGCCTCAATGAGCAGTTCTTC. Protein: CASSDSAGGLNEQFF.

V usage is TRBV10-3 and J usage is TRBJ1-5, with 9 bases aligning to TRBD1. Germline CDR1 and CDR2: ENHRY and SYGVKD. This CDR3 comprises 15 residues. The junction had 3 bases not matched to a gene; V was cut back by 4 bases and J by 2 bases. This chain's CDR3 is CAISGDRAGNQPQHF. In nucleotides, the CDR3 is TGTGCCATCAGTGGGGACAGGGCCGGCAATCAGCCCCAGCATTTT.

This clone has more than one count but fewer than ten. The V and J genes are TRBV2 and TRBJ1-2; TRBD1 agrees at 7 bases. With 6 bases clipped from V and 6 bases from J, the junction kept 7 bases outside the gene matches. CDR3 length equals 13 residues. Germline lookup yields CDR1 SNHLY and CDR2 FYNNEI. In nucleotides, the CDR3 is TGTGCCAGCAGACCCGACAGGGACCATGGCTACACCTTC. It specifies CASRPDRDHGYTF.

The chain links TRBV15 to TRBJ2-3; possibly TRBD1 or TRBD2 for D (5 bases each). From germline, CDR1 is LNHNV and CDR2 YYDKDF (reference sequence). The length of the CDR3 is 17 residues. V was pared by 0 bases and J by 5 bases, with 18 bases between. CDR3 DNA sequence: TGTGCCACCAGCAGAGAAAGTAGTCGGGGCGGTAGAGATACGCAGTATTTT. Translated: CATSRESSRGGRDTQYF.

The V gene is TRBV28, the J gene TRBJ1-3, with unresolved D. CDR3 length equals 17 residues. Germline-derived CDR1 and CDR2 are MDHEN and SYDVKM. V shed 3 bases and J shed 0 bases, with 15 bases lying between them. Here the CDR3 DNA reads TGTGCCAGCAGTTTTCAGGCAGGCAGGCACTCTGGAAACACCATATATTTT. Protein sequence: CASSFQAGRHSGNTIYF.

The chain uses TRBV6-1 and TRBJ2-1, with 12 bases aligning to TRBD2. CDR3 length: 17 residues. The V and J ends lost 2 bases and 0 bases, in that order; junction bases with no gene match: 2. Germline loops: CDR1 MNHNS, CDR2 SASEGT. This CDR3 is CASSEQLAGGSYNEQFF. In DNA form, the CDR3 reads TGTGCCAGCAGTGAACAACTAGCGGGAGGCTCCTACAATGAGCAGTTCTTC.

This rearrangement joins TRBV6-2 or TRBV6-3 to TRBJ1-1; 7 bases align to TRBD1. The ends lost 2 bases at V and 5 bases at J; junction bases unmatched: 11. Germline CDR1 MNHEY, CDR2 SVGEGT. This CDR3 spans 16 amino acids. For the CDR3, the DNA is TGTGCCAGCAGTTACACACCCGACAGGGCGGCTACTGAAGCTTTCTTT. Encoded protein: CASSYTPDRAATEAFF.

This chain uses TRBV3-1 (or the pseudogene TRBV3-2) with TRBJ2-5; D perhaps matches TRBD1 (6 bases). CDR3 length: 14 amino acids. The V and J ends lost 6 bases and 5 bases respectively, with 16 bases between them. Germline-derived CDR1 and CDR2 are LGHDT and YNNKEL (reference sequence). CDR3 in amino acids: CASRDPGQRETQYF. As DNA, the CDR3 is TGTGCCAGCAGGGATCCAGGACAGCGGGAGACCCAGTACTTC.

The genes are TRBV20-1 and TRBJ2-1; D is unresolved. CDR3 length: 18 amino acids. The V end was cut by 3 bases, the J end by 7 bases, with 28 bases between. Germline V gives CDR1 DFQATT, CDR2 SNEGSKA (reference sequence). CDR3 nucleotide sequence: TGCAGTGCTAGTCGATCGCGTCGGACCCGAAGGGTGGTGAATGAGCAGTTCTTC. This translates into CSASRSRRTRRVVNEQFF.

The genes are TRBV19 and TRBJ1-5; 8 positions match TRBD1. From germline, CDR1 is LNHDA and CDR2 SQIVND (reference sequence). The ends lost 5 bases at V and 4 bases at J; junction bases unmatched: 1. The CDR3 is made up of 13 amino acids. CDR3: CASSRDRNQPQHF. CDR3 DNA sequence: TGTGCCAGTAGTCGGGACAGGAATCAGCCCCAGCATTTT.

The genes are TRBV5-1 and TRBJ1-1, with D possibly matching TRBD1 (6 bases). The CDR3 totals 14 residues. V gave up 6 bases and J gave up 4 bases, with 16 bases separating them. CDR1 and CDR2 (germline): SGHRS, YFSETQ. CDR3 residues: CASTPGEWGTEAFF. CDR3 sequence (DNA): TGCGCCAGCACCCCAGGGGAGTGGGGCACTGAAGCTTTCTTT.

The CDR3 nucleotides read TGTGCCAGCAGGAAGTCTAGCAATCAGCCCCAGCATTTT. Residues: CASRKSSNQPQHF. The chain recombines TRBV12-3 or TRBV12-4 with TRBJ1-5; D is uncertain. Trimming cost V 6 bases and J 0 bases, with 6 bases left between them. CDR3 size: 13 residues.

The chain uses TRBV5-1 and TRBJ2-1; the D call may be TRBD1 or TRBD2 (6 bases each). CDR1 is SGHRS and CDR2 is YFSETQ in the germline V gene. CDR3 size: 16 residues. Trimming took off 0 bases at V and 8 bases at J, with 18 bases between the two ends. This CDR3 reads CASSLAYGGGGDEQFF. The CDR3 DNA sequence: TGCGCCAGCAGCTTGGCCTACGGGGGCGGTGGAGATGAGCAGTTCTTC.

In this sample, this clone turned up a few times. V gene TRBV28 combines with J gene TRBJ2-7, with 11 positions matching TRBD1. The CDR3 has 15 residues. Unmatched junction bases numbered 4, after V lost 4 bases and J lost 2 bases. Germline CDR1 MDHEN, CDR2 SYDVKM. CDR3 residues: CASSSGTGGTYEQYF. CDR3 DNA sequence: TGTGCCAGCAGTTCCGGGACAGGGGGAACCTACGAGCAGTACTTC.

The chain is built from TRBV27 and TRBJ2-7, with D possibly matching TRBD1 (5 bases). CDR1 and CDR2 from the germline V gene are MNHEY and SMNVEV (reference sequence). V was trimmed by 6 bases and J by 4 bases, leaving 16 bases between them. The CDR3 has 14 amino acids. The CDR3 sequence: CASRVMRQSYEQYF. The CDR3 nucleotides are TGTGCCAGCAGAGTAATGCGACAGTCATACGAGCAGTACTTC.

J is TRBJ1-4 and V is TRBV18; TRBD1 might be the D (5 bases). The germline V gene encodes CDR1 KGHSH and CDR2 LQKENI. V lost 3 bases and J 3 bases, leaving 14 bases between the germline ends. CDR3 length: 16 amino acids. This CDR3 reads CASSPRSAGPNEKLFF. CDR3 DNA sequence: TGTGCCAGCTCACCCCGATCGGCAGGGCCTAATGAAAAACTGTTTTTT.

The CDR3 DNA reads as TGTGCCAGCAGACGGACTAGCGGGAACACCGGGGAGCTGTTTTTT. Translation gives CASRRTSGNTGELFF. The gene calls are TRBV7-2 and TRBJ2-2; 10 nucleotides match TRBD2. Looked up from germline, CDR1 is SGHTA and CDR2 is FQGNSA. V trimming: 6 bases; J trimming: 1 base; junction bases outside the gene matches: 2. This CDR3 has 15 residues. Complete variable domain (other parts from reference TRBV7-2 and TRBJ2-2): GAGVSQSPSNKVTEKGKDVELRCDPISGHTALYWYRQSLGQGLEFLIYFQGNSAPDKSGLPSDRFSAERTGGSVSTLTIQRTQQEDSAVYLCASRRTSGNTGELFFGEGSRLTVL.

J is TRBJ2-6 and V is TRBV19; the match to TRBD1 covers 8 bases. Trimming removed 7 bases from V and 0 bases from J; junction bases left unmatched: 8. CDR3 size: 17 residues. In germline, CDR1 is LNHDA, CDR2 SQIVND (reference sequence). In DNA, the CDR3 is TGTGCCAGTACGGCTCAGGGGGCGACCTCTGGGGCCAACGTCCTGACTTTC. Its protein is CASTAQGATSGANVLTF.

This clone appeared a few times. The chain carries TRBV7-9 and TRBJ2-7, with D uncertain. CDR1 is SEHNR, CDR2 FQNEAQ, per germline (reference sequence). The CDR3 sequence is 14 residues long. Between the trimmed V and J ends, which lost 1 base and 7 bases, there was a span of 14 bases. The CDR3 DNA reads TGTGCCAGCAGCTTAGATGGCACTTCTCGGGAGCAGTACTTC. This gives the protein CASSLDGTSREQYF.